This T cell receptor (beta chain) emerged from a study of blood T cell repertoires in COVID-19. Germline V lookup: CDR1 SGDLS, CDR2 YYNGEE. With V trimmed by 4 bases and J by 2 bases, 4 bases remained unmatched. CDR3 length: 15 amino acids. This clone was seen a handful of times. Original handling: Nucleated cell counts were estimated from reference gene primer amplification. Sequenced by immunoSEQ multiplex PCR; TCRdb stores in-frame clones only, minus some. Clone size and V and J calls were adopted from that table, with D and trimming inferred from the DNA. The table has approximately 140,000 clones, just over 85% seen once.

The chain has TRBV9 and TRBJ2-3; 10 nucleotides match TRBD2. Sequencing was performed on peripheral blood. The source is a man aged 65-85 years with acute or convalescent COVID-19. CDR3 DNA: TGTGCCAGCAGCTTAGCGGGAGGACTCACAGATACGCAGTATTTT. Its protein product is CASSLAGGLTDTQYF.